This T cell receptor beta chain comes out of a study of T cells in Graves' hyperthyroidism and ophthalmopathy (dated by TCRdb to the late 2010s). For the wider study: To identify distinguishing TCR V-J signatures, a discovery cohort of 90 to 100 patients was used, comprising fewer than 45 with Graves' ophthalmopathy and around 57 with stable Graves' hyperthyroidism. Prospective prediction of ophthalmopathy was tested in an independent validation cohort of 18 to 20 hyperthyroidism patients and 17 patients who later progressed to ophthalmopathy. The approximately 100 discovery patients were divided at random into training and test sets in a 7:3 ratio. In addition, the study compared T-cell repertoires in thyroid tissue and in blood from roughly 6 Graves' hyperthyroidism patients. Once sampling was done, hyperthyroidism patients were given methimazole at a starting dose of 30 mg daily, whereas ophthalmopathy patients were given high-dose intravenous methylprednisolone. TCR Vbeta CDR3 sequencing of 140 or so peripheral blood samples (under 45 ophthalmopathy, around 80 hyperthyroidism and about 17 progressor patients) is reported in the paper.

TCR beta CDR3 regions were amplified from RNA transcripts. A first-round RT-PCR of the TCR CDR3 used the HTBI primer set with the Qiagen OneStep RT-PCR kit. Libraries were constructed in a second round of multiplex PCR, after which size selection and purification were carried out. Paired-end sequencing of the libraries was performed with 100 bp reads on an Illumina HiSeq2000. The study's processing was this. Raw data were processed with SOAPnuke, discarding reads with adapters, uncalled bases, mean Phred below 15, or no exact constant-primer or identifier match. High-quality paired reads were merged using COPE v1.2.5, and each unique nucleotide sequence was defined as a clonotype. Clonotypes were aligned to IMGT TRBV, TRBD and TRBJ reference segments using MiTCR v1.1. The analysis was restricted to V-J combinations with a frequency above 0.0001, which together covered 98% to 99.2% of the repertoires. The TCS score was defined as the ratio of F50 (clonal expansion) to E x V (chaos), calculated using BLOSUM62-based TCRdist between CDR3 peptides within each V-J. Welch's t-statistics and random forest reduced around 520 V-J features to roughly 13, which were used in a naive Bayes classifier (R e1071). Thyroid-blood repertoire similarity was quantified with the Morisita-Horn index. In-frame beta chains were kept once TCRdb had trimmed the public reads at Q25 with fastp and called clones with MiXCR. Rows with one shared CDR3 protein collapse into an entry with the most common genes and DNA. V and J calls and clone size were set by TCRdb, not the authors. Here the sample has 600,000 to 700,000 distinct CDR3 sequences; about 45% occur a single time. The ten biggest clones cover 6.5% to 9% of the sample.

The study excluded patients with uncontrolled infections, other autoimmune diseases, pregnancy or lactation. Diagnoses relied on clinical symptoms, serum thyroxine and TRAb, thyroid ultrasound and orbital computed tomography. Total RNA was extracted using Trizol reagent, and RNA quality was assessed on an Agilent 2100 Bioanalyzer. Looking up the germline V gene yields CDR1 SNHLY and CDR2 FYNNEI. Reading from cysteine to phenylalanine, the CDR3 counts 14 amino acids. The read is trimmed to its CDR3 DNA, 42 bases read in frame from base 1. The trim is 1 base for V and 7 bases for J, with a gap of 13 bases between the germline ends. Study-level results and caveats: In cross-validation, a model built on a 13 V-J signature told ophthalmopathy apart from stable hyperthyroidism with approximately 90% sensitivity and about 81% specificity, and in testing the same model reached 80%/75%. Most expanded thyroid clonotypes (frequency above 0.001) were also detected in blood, a finding suggesting that blood repertoires may reflect thyroid immune responses. In validation, progression to ophthalmopathy was predicted by the model with around 70% sensitivity and under 85% specificity, a median of approximately 7.1 months before onset. Sample size was not statistically predetermined, and blinding of investigators to group allocation was not performed.

This clonotype was seen many times. Its antigen target is currently unknown. No much larger clone is present one base from it, and per-base qualities are unavailable. This sequence uses TRBV2 and TRBJ1-1, with TRBD1 tentatively as D gene (5 bases match). Source material: peripheral blood or thyroid tissue (not recorded which). This receptor was obtained from an adult man with Graves' disease, either hyperthyroidism or ophthalmopathy (not recorded which). The CDR3 protein sequence reads: CASSEDGGVDEAFF. In nucleotide form, the sequence is TGTGCCAGCAGTGAAGACGGAGGGGTTGATGAAGCTTTCTTT.